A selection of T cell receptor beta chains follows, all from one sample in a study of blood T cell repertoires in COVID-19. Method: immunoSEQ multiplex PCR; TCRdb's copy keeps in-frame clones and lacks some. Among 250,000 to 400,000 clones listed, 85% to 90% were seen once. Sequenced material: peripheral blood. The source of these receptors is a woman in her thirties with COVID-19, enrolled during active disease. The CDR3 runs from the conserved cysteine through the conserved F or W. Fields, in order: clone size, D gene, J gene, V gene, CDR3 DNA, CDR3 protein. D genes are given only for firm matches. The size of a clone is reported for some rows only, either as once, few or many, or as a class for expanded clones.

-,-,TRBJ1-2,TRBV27,TGTGCCAGCAGACCGAATGGGCTCTATGGCTACACCTTC,CASRPNGLYGYTF
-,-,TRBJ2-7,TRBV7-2,TGTGCCAGCAGCTTAGTTCCTCACGAGCAGTACTTC,CASSLVPHEQYF
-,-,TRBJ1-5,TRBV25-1,TGTGCCAGCAGCCCTATGGGAGGGGTTCAGCCCCAGCATTTT,CASSPMGGVQPQHF
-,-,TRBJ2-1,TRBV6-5,TGTGCCAGCAGAGCATACAATGAGCAGTTCTTC,CASRAYNEQFF
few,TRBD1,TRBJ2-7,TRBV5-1,TGCGCCAGCAGCTTTGGTCAGGGGGACGAGCAGTACTTC,CASSFGQGDEQYF
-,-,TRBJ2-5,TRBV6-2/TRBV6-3,TGTGCCAGCAGTCCCTCTTCAGAGACCCAGTACTTC,CASSPSSETQYF
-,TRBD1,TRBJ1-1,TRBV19,TGTGCCAGTAGTAGTCTAAACAGGGGCGGGAACACTGAAGCTTTCTTT,CASSSLNRGGNTEAFF
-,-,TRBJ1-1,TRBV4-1,TGCGCCAGCAGCCAAGAGTACATCTTAAACACTGAAGCTTTCTTT,CASSQEYILNTEAFF
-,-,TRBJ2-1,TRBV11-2,TGTGCCAGCAGCTTAGATCCAGCCTACAATGAGCAGTTCTTC,CASSLDPAYNEQFF
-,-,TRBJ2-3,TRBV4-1,TGCGCCAGCAGCCAAGAATTTTTCGGGAGCACAGATACGCAGTATTTT,CASSQEFFGSTDTQYF
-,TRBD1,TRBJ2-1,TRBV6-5,TGTGCCCTCCGGGACAGGGGTTTCAATGAGCAGTTCTTC,CALRDRGFNEQFF
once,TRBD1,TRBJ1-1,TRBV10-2,TGCGCCAGCAGTGAGAGGGGACAGGGGGTTGACGCTGAAGCTTTCTTT,CASSERGQGVDAEAFF
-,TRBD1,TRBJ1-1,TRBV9,TGTGCCAGCAGCGCCTTAGGGACAGATTCCACTGAAGCTTTCTTT,CASSALGTDSTEAFF
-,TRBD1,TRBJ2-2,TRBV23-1,TGCGCCAGCTTAGAAGAATTCGGGACAGTTAACACCGGGGAGCTGTTTTTT,CASLEEFGTVNTGELFF
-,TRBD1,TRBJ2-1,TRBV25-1,TGTGCCAGCAGTGACACGGGACAGGGGTTCAATGAGCAGTTCTTC,CASSDTGQGFNEQFF
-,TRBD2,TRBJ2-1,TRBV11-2,TGTGCCAGCAGCGTCGGGACTAGCGGATCCAATGAGCAGTTCTTC,CASSVGTSGSNEQFF
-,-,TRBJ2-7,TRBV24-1,TGTGCCACCAGTGTGGACGGACTCCCCTCCTACGAGCAGTACTTC,CATSVDGLPSYEQYF
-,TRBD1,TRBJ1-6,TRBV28,TGTGCCAGCAGTTTGACAGGGATCTCGTTGTCACCCCTCCACTTT,CASSLTGISLSPLHF
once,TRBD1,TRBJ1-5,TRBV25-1,TGTGCCAGTACAGGGGTGGGCAATCAGCCCCAGCATTTT,CASTGVGNQPQHF
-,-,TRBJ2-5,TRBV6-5,TGTGCCAGCTCCGGCGGGGAGACCCAGTACTTC,CASSGGETQYF
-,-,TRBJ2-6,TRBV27,TGTGCCAGCAGTTTCGGGTCCTTCTCTGGGGCCAACGTCCTGACTTTC,CASSFGSFSGANVLTF
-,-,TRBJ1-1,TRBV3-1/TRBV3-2,TGTGCCAGCAGCCTCGGGACTTCAAGAGGCGCTTTCTTT,CASSLGTSRGAFF
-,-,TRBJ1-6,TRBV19,TGTGCCAGTGCGCAGGACTCCCTCTATAATTCACCCCTCCACTTT,CASAQDSLYNSPLHF
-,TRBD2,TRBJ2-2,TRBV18,TGTGCCAGCTCAGCGAGCGGGAGTACCGGGGAGCTGTTTTTT,CASSASGSTGELFF
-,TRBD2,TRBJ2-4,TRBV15,TGTGCCACCAGCAGAGATAGCGGGACTGCCAAAAACATTCAGTACTTC,CATSRDSGTAKNIQYF
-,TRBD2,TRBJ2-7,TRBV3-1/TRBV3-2,TGTGCCAGCAGCGAGACTAGCGGGAGTTACGAGCAGTACTTC,CASSETSGSYEQYF